The 4 T cell receptor beta chains in this list originate from one sample, sequenced in a study of radiotherapy plus CTLA-4 blockade in lung cancer. Clones were sequenced by immunoSEQ multiplex PCR, and TCRdb holds only the in-frame ones, with some missing. The sample yields some 50,000 clones, more than 65% seen once. Sequencing was performed on peripheral blood, taken from a patient treated with radiotherapy plus ipilimumab. All receptors derive from a human donor with non-small cell lung cancer who had a partial response to radiotherapy plus ipilimumab.

This clone was recorded once. The chain uses TRBV9 and TRBJ1-1; maybe TRBD1 (6 bases). V was clipped by 1 base and J by 5 bases, with 6 bases between them. Germline V gene sequence: CDR1 SGDLS, CDR2 YYNGEE. This CDR3 has 12 residues. The chain's CDR3 is CASSVQGTEAFF. The CDR3 DNA reads as TGTGCCAGCAGCGTACAGGGGACTGAAGCTTTCTTT.

J is TRBJ1-1 and V is TRBV9, with TRBD1 identical over 9 bases. Germline assignment: CDR1 SGDLS and CDR2 YYNGEE. CDR3 size: 13 residues. With 3 bases clipped from V and 4 bases from J, the junction kept 1 base outside the gene matches. The CDR3 DNA is TGTGCCAGCAGCGAGGGACAGGGCACTGAAGCTTTCTTT. This translates into CASSEGQGTEAFF.

This chain connects TRBV4-2 to TRBJ2-2; 7 bases agree with TRBD2. The trim removed 6 bases at V and 0 bases at J, leaving 7 bases unmatched. CDR1 and CDR2 (germline): LGHNA, YNFKEQ. This CDR3 is built from 16 residues. The CDR3 DNA reads as TGTGCCAGCAGTCCTTTCGGGGGGTCGAACACCGGGGAGCTGTTTTTT. It is translated as CASSPFGGSNTGELFF.

This clone has a single count. The chain couples TRBV5-1 to TRBJ1-1; no definite D call. CDR1 SGHRS and CDR2 YFSETQ come from the germline V gene. The CDR3 sequence is 15 residues long. With 3 bases removed from V and 1 base from J, the gap between germline ends came to 13 bases. The CDR3 spells CASSWSVTGNTEAFF. In DNA, the CDR3 is TGCGCCAGCAGCTGGTCCGTGACGGGGAACACTGAAGCTTTCTTT. The whole variable domain, remainder taken from reference TRBV5-1 and TRBJ1-1, is KAGVTQTPRYLIKTRGQQVTLSCSPISGHRSVSWYQQTPGQGLQFLFEYFSETQRNKGNFPGRFSGRQFSNSRSEMNVSTLELGDSALYLCASSWSVTGNTEAFFGQGTRLTVV.